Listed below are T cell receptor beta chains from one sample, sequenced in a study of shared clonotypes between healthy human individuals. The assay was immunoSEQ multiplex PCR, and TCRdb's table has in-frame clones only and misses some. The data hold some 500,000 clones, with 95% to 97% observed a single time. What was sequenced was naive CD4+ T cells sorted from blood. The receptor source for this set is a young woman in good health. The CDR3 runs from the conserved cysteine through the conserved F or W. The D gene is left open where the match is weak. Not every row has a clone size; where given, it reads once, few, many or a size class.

CDR3: CASSLNKPSGANVLTF
DNA: TGTGCCAGCAGTCTGAACAAACCCTCTGGGGCCAACGTCCTGACTTTC
V: TRBV28
size: .
length: 16
J: TRBJ2-6
D: .

CDR3: CASSERTAVNEKLFF
DNA: TGTGCCAGCAGTGAAAGGACTGCCGTGAATGAAAAACTGTTTTTT
V: TRBV2
size: .
length: 15
J: TRBJ1-4
D: .

CDR3: CASKSSYEQYF
DNA: TGTGCCAGCAAGAGCTCCTACGAGCAGTACTTC
V: TRBV6-5
size: .
length: 11
J: TRBJ2-7
D: .

CDR3: CAWSPGGGQPQHF
DNA: TGTGCCTGGAGTCCAGGGGGTGGACAGCCCCAGCATTTT
V: TRBV30
size: few
length: 13
J: TRBJ1-5
D: TRBD1

CDR3: CASSELRTSGRYQETQYF
DNA: TGTGCCAGCAGCGAGTTGAGGACTAGCGGGAGGTACCAAGAGACCCAGTACTTC
V: TRBV5-8
size: .
length: 18
J: TRBJ2-5
D: TRBD2

CDR3: CSVERDSYNEQFF
DNA: TGCAGCGTTGAACGGGACTCCTACAATGAGCAGTTCTTC
V: TRBV29-1
size: .
length: 13
J: TRBJ2-1
D: .

CDR3: CSVERLAGGAETQYF
DNA: TGCAGCGTTGAACGGCTAGCGGGAGGAGCAGAGACCCAGTACTTC
V: TRBV29-1
size: .
length: 15
J: TRBJ2-5
D: TRBD2

CDR3: CASRKGKGYGYTF
DNA: TGTGCCAGTAGAAAGGGGAAGGGGTATGGCTACACCTTC
V: TRBV19
size: .
length: 13
J: TRBJ1-2
D: .

CDR3: CASRRAKNSSQPQHF
DNA: TGTGCCAGTAGGAGGGCTAAAAATAGCAGTCAGCCCCAGCATTTT
V: TRBV19
size: .
length: 15
J: TRBJ1-5
D: .

CDR3: CASSIDPGQRERAFF
DNA: TGTGCCAGTAGTATAGATCCAGGACAACGGGAACGAGCTTTCTTT
V: TRBV19
size: .
length: 15
J: TRBJ1-1
D: .

CDR3: CASSADRGDEQYF
DNA: TGCGCCAGCAGTGCCGACAGGGGGGACGAGCAGTACTTC
V: TRBV10-1
size: .
length: 13
J: TRBJ2-7
D: TRBD1

CDR3: CASSQGLPGSPPRYNEQFF
DNA: TGTGCCAGCAGCCAAGGATTACCGGGTAGCCCACCCCGATACAATGAGCAGTTCTTC
V: TRBV14
size: .
length: 19
J: TRBJ2-1
D: .

CDR3: CASSQDVIGLASYNEQFF
DNA: TGCGCCAGCAGCCAAGATGTAATCGGACTAGCTTCGTACAATGAGCAGTTCTTC
V: TRBV4-1
size: .
length: 18
J: TRBJ2-1
D: TRBD2

CDR3: CATTPILEQTEAFF
DNA: TGTGCCACCACCCCCATTTTAGAACAAACTGAAGCTTTCTTT
V: TRBV9
size: .
length: 14
J: TRBJ1-1
D: .

CDR3: CASSPSGRGTGELFF
DNA: TGTGCCAGCTCACCTAGCGGGAGAGGCACCGGGGAGCTGTTTTTT
V: TRBV18
size: .
length: 15
J: TRBJ2-2
D: TRBD2

CDR3: CASSESLSNQPQHF
DNA: TGTGCCAGTAGCGAGAGTCTAAGCAATCAGCCCCAGCATTTT
V: TRBV19
size: once
length: 14
J: TRBJ1-5
D: .

CDR3: CASGAFELAGADTQYF
DNA: TGTGCCAGCGGAGCTTTTGAGCTAGCGGGAGCAGATACGCAGTATTTT
V: TRBV28
size: .
length: 16
J: TRBJ2-3
D: TRBD2

CDR3: CASSLGTGELFF
DNA: TGTGCCAGCAGTTTGGGGACCGGGGAGCTGTTTTTT
V: TRBV6-6
size: few
length: 12
J: TRBJ2-2
D: .

CDR3: CASSPQRGGNTIYF
DNA: TGTGCCAGCAGCCCCCAGCGCGGCGGAAACACCATATATTTT
V: TRBV7-2
size: .
length: 14
J: TRBJ1-3
D: .

CDR3: CASSLSGPTYEQYF
DNA: TGCGCCAGCAGCTTAAGCGGGCCTACCTACGAGCAGTACTTC
V: TRBV5-1
size: .
length: 14
J: TRBJ2-7
D: .

CDR3: CASSVGLAGGPWLLDEQFF
DNA: TGTGCCAGCAGTGTGGGACTAGCGGGAGGGCCGTGGTTGTTGGATGAGCAGTTCTTC
V: TRBV2
size: .
length: 19
J: TRBJ2-1
D: TRBD2

CDR3: CASSYLGQENTEAFF
DNA: TGTGCCAGCAGTTACCTGGGACAGGAAAACACTGAAGCTTTCTTT
V: TRBV6-6
size: .
length: 15
J: TRBJ1-1
D: TRBD1